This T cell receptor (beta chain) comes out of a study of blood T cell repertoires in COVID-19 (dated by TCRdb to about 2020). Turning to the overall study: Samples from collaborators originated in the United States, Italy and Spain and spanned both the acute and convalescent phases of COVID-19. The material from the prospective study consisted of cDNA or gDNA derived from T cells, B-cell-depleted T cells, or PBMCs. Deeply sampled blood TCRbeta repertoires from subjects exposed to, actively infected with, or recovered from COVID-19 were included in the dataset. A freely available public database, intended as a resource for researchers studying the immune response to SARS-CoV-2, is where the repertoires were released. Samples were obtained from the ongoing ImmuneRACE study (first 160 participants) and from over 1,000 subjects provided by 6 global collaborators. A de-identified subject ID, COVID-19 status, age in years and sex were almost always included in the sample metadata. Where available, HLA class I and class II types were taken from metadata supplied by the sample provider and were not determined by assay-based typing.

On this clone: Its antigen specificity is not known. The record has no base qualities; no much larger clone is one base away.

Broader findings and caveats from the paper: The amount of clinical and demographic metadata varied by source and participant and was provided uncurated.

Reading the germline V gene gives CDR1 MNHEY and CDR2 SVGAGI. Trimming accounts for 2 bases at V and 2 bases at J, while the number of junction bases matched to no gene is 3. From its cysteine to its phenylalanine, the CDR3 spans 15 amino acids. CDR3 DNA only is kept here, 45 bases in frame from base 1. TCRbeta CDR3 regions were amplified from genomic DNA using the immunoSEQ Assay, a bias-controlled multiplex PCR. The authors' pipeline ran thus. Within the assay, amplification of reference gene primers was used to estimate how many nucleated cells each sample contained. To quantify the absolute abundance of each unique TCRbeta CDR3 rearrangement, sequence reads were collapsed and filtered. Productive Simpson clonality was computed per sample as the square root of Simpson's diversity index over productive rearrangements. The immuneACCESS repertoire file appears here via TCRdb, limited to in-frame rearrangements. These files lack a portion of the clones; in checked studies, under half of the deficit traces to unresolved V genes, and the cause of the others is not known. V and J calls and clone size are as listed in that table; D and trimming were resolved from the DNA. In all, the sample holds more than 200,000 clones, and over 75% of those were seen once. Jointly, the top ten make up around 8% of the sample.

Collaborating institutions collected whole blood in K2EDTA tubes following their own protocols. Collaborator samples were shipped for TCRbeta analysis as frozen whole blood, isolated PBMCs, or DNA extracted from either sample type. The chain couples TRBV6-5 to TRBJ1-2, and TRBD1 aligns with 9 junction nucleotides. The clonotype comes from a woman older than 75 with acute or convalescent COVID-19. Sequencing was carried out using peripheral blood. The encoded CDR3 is CASSYGQGMNYGYTF. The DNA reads TGTGCCAGCAGTTACGGACAGGGGATGAACTATGGCTACACCTTC.